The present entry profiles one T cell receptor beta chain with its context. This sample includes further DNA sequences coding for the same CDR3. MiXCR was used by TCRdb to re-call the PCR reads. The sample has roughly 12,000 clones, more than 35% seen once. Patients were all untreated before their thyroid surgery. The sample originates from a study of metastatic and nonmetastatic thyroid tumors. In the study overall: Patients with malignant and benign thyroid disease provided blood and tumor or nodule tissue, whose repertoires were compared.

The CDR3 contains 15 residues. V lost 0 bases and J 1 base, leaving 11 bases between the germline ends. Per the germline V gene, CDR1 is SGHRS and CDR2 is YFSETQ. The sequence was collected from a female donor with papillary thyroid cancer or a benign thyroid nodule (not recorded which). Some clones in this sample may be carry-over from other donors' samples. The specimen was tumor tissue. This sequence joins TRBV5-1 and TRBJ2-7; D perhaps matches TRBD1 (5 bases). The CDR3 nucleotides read TGCGCCAGCAGCTTGGCCTCTCAGGGATCCTACGAGCAGTACTTC. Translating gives CASSLASQGSYEQYF.